This entry lists 13 T cell receptor beta chains sequenced from one sample in a study of T cells after yellow fever vaccination. MiXCR, applied by TCRdb to the 5' RACE reads, yields one record per CDR3 protein. The sample lists 400,000 or so distinct CDR3 sequences, roughly 6.2% occurring once. Source: PBMCs, taken 5 days after the yellow fever booster vaccination. Every receptor here comes from a man aged 25-40 years who received the YFV17D yellow fever vaccine.

The chain has TRBV6-2 or TRBV6-3 and TRBJ2-3; D remains ambiguous. The CDR3 extends over 14 amino acids. The V end was cut by 2 bases, the J end by 0 bases, with 6 bases between. Germline lookup yields CDR1 MNHEY and CDR2 SVGEGT. The CDR3 region has the DNA TGTGCCAGCAGTTACGGTGTTAGCACAGATACGCAGTATTTT. Its protein is CASSYGVSTDTQYF.

This clonotype was seen a few times. The genes are TRBV9 and TRBJ1-2; D not certain. CDR3 length equals 14 residues. V lost 0 bases and J lost 2, with 8 bases in between. Looked up from germline, CDR1 is SGDLS and CDR2 is YYNGEE. CDR3 loop: CASSVGYSNYGYTF. CDR3 nucleotide sequence: TGTGCCAGCAGCGTAGGCTACAGCAACTATGGCTACACCTTC.

V gene TRBV29-1 combines with J gene TRBJ2-3; 8 positions agree with TRBD2. Losses at the gene ends were 6 bases for V and 1 base for J; bases not matched to a gene: 0. This CDR3 region has 12 residues. Germline V gene lookup returns CDR1 SQVTM and CDR2 ANQGSEA. The DNA for the CDR3 is TGCAGCGTGACTAGCGGCACAGATACGCAGTATTTT. Amino acid sequence: CSVTSGTDTQYF.

This clonotype was counted a few times. V gene TRBV4-2 combines with J gene TRBJ2-2; D tentatively reads TRBD1 or TRBD2 (5 bases each). The CDR3 spans 15 residues. V gave up 1 base and J gave up 7 bases, with 13 bases separating them. Germline V gene lookup returns CDR1 LGHNA and CDR2 YNFKEQ. The CDR3 here is CASSQVSGAGGELFF. DNA for the CDR3: TGTGCCAGCAGCCAAGTCTCCGGGGCGGGCGGGGAGCTGTTTTTT.

This chain connects TRBV7-2 to TRBJ2-7; D might be TRBD1 (6 bases). This CDR3 has 14 residues. Looked up from germline, CDR1 is SGHTA and CDR2 is FQGNSA. With 4 bases removed from V and 7 bases from J, the gap between germline ends came to 17 bases. The CDR3 DNA is TGTGCCAGCAGCTCGGTCCAGGGGTTCGGGGAGCAGTACTTC. Its translation is CASSSVQGFGEQYF.

The chain employs TRBV12-3 or TRBV12-4 and TRBJ2-1, with TRBD2 identical over 8 bases. The CDR3 sequence is 15 residues long. J was trimmed by 6 bases and V by 3 bases; bases with no gene match: 7. The CDR3 nucleotides read TGTGCCAGCAGTTTTCTAGGAGCGGGAGTCAATGAGCAGTTCTTC. Residues: CASSFLGAGVNEQFF.

This clonotype has a count of ten or more. This chain connects TRBV20-1 to TRBJ2-5; D remains unclear. The CDR3 sequence is 15 residues long. Germline CDR1 is DFQATT and CDR2 is SNEGSKA (reference sequence). V was trimmed by 4 bases and J by 0 bases, leaving 15 bases between them. In DNA, the CDR3 is TGCAGTGCTAAACCACTTCTCTCTTACCAAGAGACCCAGTACTTC. Residues: CSAKPLLSYQETQYF.

The V call is TRBV28, the J call TRBJ2-2, with D possibly TRBD2 on 6 matching bases. The CDR3 contains 17 residues. V lost 6 bases, J lost 2 bases, and 19 bases lay in between. The germline CDR1 and CDR2 sequences are MDHEN and SYDVKM. The CDR3 DNA follows: TGTGCCAGCAGCCTTTCCTCGGGACTCCTTAACACCGGGGAGCTGTTTTTT. It codes for CASSLSSGLLNTGELFF.

This clonotype has a handful of counts. V and J are TRBV4-3 and TRBJ2-5; the match to TRBD1 covers 7 bases. The junction had 7 bases not matched to a gene; V was cut back by 1 base and J by 5 bases. The CDR3 sequence is 15 residues long. Per the germline V gene, CDR1 is LGHNA and CDR2 is YSLEER. The CDR3 DNA sequence: TGCGCCAGCAGCCAAGTTGAGGGGGCAGGGGAGACCCAGTACTTC. Encoded protein: CASSQVEGAGETQYF.

This clonotype was seen at least ten times. The chain has TRBV20-1 and TRBJ2-7; 13 positions match TRBD2. Germline CDR1 DFQATT, CDR2 SNEGSKA (reference sequence). This CDR3 contains 16 residues. The junction had 11 bases not matched to a gene; V was cut back by 4 bases and J by 5 bases. The CDR3 spells CSATPGLAGVSHEQYF. Written as DNA, the CDR3 is TGCAGTGCTACCCCTGGACTAGCGGGAGTATCCCACGAGCAGTACTTC.

This clonotype came up many times. The CDR3 loop is CASSYRGTRGRGNQPQHF. CDR3 DNA: TGTGCCAGCAGTTACCGGGGCACTCGGGGCAGGGGAAATCAGCCCCAGCATTTT. The chain recombines TRBV28 with TRBJ1-5, with D perhaps TRBD1 (6 bases). Germline-derived CDR1 and CDR2 are MDHEN and SYDVKM. V was clipped by 4 bases and J by 4 bases, with 23 bases between them. This CDR3 comprises 18 residues.

This clonotype has a count of ten or more. The chain recombines TRBV7-2 with TRBJ2-3; possible D gene TRBD1, 5 bases. The CDR3 runs 15 residues. The germline V gene encodes CDR1 SGHTA and CDR2 FQGNSA. The germline V and J ends were trimmed by 4 bases and 4 bases, with 15 bases remaining between them. Here the CDR3 DNA reads TGTGCCAGCAGCTCCGGGCAGGGCAGAGCAGATACGCAGTATTTT. Translation gives CASSSGQGRADTQYF.

At least ten counts were recorded for this clonotype. In nucleotides, the CDR3 is TGTGCCAGCAGCTTAGGGACAGAGCAGTTCTTC. Translated, it gives CASSLGTEQFF. The chain has TRBV7-6 and TRBJ2-1; D is possibly TRBD1 (5 bases). The germline V and J ends were trimmed by 1 base and 10 bases, with 5 bases remaining between them. The CDR3 extends over 11 amino acids. Germline-derived CDR1 and CDR2 are SGHVS and FNYEAQ.